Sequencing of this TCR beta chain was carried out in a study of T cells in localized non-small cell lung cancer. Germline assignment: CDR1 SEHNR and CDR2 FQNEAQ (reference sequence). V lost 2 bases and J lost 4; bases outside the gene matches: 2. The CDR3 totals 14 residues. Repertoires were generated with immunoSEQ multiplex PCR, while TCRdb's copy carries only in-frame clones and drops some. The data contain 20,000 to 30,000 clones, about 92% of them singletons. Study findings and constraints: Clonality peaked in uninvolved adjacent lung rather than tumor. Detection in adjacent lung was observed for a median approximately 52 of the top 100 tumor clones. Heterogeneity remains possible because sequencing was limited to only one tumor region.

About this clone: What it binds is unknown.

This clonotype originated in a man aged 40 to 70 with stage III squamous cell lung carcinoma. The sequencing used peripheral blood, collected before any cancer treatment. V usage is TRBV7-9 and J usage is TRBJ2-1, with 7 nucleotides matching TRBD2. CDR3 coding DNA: TGTGCCAGCAGCTTAAGGGGAGGGTACAATGAGCAGTTCTTC. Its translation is CASSLRGGYNEQFF.